Sequencing of this T cell receptor (beta chain) was carried out in a study of blood T cell repertoires in COVID-19. This table comes from immunoSEQ multiplex PCR, and its TCRdb copy is limited to in-frame clones, with some not included. The sample holds roughly 330,000 clones, 86% seen once. The specimen was peripheral blood. This receptor was taken from a woman between 45 and 60 years old with acute or convalescent COVID-19.

This CDR3 is CASTTTGGGNQPQHF. CDR3 in DNA: TGTGCCAGTACTACGACAGGGGGCGGCAATCAGCCCCAGCATTTT. V usage is TRBV19 and J usage is TRBJ1-5; 10 bases fit TRBD1. Trimming removed 7 bases from V and 2 bases from J; junction bases left unmatched: 5. The CDR3 length is 15 residues. The V gene's germline CDR1 is LNHDA and CDR2 SQIVND (reference sequence).